This T cell receptor (beta chain) came from a study of shared clonotypes between healthy human individuals. Bulk PBMC genomic DNA spanned ten immunoSEQ deep plates. Per the authors' pipeline: Sequence data from immunoSEQ were junction-only and lacked quality scores; consequently, filtering differed. Measured with immunoSEQ multiplex PCR; TCRdb has only the in-frame clones, and not every one. Clone size and V and J calls were adopted from that table, with D and trimming inferred from the DNA. The sample includes approximately 510,000 clones, about four fifths seen only once; the top ten take roughly 13%. Sequenced input: PBMCs. The sequence was obtained from a middle-aged woman in good health. Some clones in this sample may be carry-over from other donors' samples.

The CDR3 spells CASSSGTVYNEQFF. The DNA for the CDR3 is TGCGCCAGCAGCTCCGGGACAGTCTACAATGAGCAGTTCTTC. The J gene is TRBJ2-1, the V gene TRBV5-1; 7 bases are shared with TRBD1. This CDR3 spans 14 amino acids. Unmatched junction bases numbered 3, after V lost 3 bases and J lost 3 bases. Germline lookup yields CDR1 SGHRS and CDR2 YFSETQ.